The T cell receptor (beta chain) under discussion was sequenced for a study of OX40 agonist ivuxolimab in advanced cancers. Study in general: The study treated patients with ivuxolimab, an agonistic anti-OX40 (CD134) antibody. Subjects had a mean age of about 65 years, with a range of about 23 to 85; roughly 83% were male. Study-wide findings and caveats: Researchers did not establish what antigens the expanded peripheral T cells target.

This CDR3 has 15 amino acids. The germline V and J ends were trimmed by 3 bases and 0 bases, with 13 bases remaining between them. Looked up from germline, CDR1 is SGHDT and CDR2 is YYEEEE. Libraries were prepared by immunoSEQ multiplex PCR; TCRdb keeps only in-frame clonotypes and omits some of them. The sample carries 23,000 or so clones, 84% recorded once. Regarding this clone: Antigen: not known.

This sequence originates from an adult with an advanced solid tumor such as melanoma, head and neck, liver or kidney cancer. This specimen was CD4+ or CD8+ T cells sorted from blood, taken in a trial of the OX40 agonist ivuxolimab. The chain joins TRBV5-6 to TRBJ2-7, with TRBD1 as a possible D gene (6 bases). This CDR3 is CASSWGQRSSYEQYF. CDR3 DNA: TGTGCCAGCAGCTGGGGACAAAGGAGCTCCTACGAGCAGTACTTC. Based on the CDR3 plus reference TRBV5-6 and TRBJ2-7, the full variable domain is DAGVTQSPTHLIKTRGQQVTLRCSPKSGHDTVSWYQQALGQGPQFIFQYYEEEERQRGNFPDRFSGHQFPNYSSELNVNALLLGDSALYLCASSWGQRSSYEQYFGPGTRLTVT.